One and the same sample provided the 14 T cell receptor beta chains below, sequenced in a study of T cell repertoires in cytomegalovirus infection. TCRdb called the reads again in MiXCR, with one record for every CDR3 protein. The data contain 300,000 to 450,000 distinct CDR3 sequences, 15% to 20% of them seen just once; the ten biggest clones take up around 8.6%. Sequencing was carried out using PBMCs. These receptors were obtained from a human donor in good health (CMV status not recorded). Some clones in this sample may be carry-over from other donors' samples.

This clonotype appeared many times. This chain uses TRBV7-2 with TRBJ2-1; the match to TRBD2 covers 8 bases. Germline V CDR1 and CDR2: SGHTA, FQGNSA. Trimming removed 1 base from V and 11 bases from J; junction bases left unmatched: 7. The CDR3 length is 14 residues. This chain's CDR3 is CASSLEVSGRQQFF. CDR3 DNA sequence: TGTGCCAGCAGCTTAGAGGTGAGCGGGAGACAGCAGTTCTTC. Combining the CDR3 with reference TRBV7-2 and TRBJ2-1 gives the whole variable domain GAGVSQSPSNKVTEKGKDVELRCDPISGHTALYWYRQSLGQGLEFLIYFQGNSAPDKSGLPSDRFSAERTGGSVSTLTIQRTQQEDSAVYLCASSLEVSGRQQFFGPGTRLTVL.

This clonotype was seen more than once but under ten times. The V and J genes are TRBV6-6 and TRBJ2-3; no reliable D call. From germline, CDR1 is MNHNY and CDR2 SVGAGI (reference sequence). V lost 6 bases, J lost 7 bases, and 20 bases lay in between. This CDR3 region has 15 residues. The CDR3 sequence: CASRGETPHPYTQYF. The CDR3 nucleotides read TGTGCCAGCAGGGGTGAGACTCCCCACCCCTATACGCAGTATTTT.

This clonotype has only a few counts. This chain links TRBV6-2 or TRBV6-3 with TRBJ2-1; no clear D. Trimming pared 11 bases from V and 5 bases from J, leaving 10 bases between. The CDR3 totals 11 residues. From germline, CDR1 is MNHEY and CDR2 SVGEGT. This CDR3 is CAALSNNEQFF. The CDR3 DNA is TGTGCCGCCTTGAGCAACAATGAGCAGTTCTTC.

This chain joins TRBV7-2 and TRBJ2-5; 7 nucleotides align to TRBD2. This CDR3 has 14 amino acids. CDR1 is SGHTA, CDR2 FQGNSA, per germline. Unmatched junction bases numbered 7, after V lost 4 bases and J lost 5 bases. The CDR3 DNA sequence: TGTGCCAGCAGCTCCCTAGCGGTCCGGGAGACCCAGTACTTC. Protein: CASSSLAVRETQYF.

V is TRBV27 and J is TRBJ1-2, with TRBD1 matching 9 bases. V was pared by 2 bases and J by 7 bases, with 5 bases of the junction left unmatched. The length of the CDR3 is 14 residues. Germline CDR1 MNHEY, CDR2 SMNVEV (reference sequence). DNA for the CDR3: TGTGCCAGCAGTTTAGGCGGGACAGGGTCTGGCTACACCTTC. As protein: CASSLGGTGSGYTF.

A few counts support this clonotype. This chain connects TRBV7-2 to TRBJ1-3; D uncertain. The germline V and J ends were trimmed by 0 bases and 3 bases, with 3 bases remaining between them. The CDR3 has 13 amino acids. The germline V gene has CDR1 SGHTA and CDR2 FQGNSA. CDR3 amino acids: CASSLAFGNTIYF. As DNA, the CDR3 is TGTGCCAGCAGCTTAGCGTTTGGAAACACCATATATTTT. The complete variable domain, with remaining parts taken from reference TRBV7-2 and TRBJ1-3, reads GAGVSQSPSNKVTEKGKDVELRCDPISGHTALYWYRQSLGQGLEFLIYFQGNSAPDKSGLPSDRFSAERTGGSVSTLTIQRTQQEDSAVYLCASSLAFGNTIYFGEGSWLTVV.

The sample holds one count of this clonotype. The chain recombines TRBV6-1 with TRBJ2-7, with 9 bases fitting TRBD2. From germline, CDR1 is MNHNS and CDR2 SASEGT. J gave up 2 bases and V 1 base, and 3 bases lay outside the gene matches. CDR3 length: 15 amino acids. The chain's CDR3 is CASSEVLAGAYEQYF. Written as DNA, the CDR3 is TGTGCCAGCAGTGAAGTTTTAGCGGGAGCCTACGAGCAGTACTTC.

This clonotype came up a few times. The chain links TRBV5-1 to TRBJ1-5, with 9 nucleotides matching TRBD1. In germline, CDR1 is SGHRS, CDR2 YFSETQ. Trimming cost V 4 bases and J 5 bases; bases outside gene matches: 13. The CDR3 totals 17 residues. CDR3 nucleotides: TGCGCCAGCAGCGCAAACCCTCCGGGACAGGGCGATCAGCCCCAGCATTTT. It specifies CASSANPPGQGDQPQHF.

This clonotype was seen a few times. V gene TRBV4-3 combines with J gene TRBJ1-1, with TRBD1 as a possible D gene (5 bases). V was cut by 0 bases and J by 4 bases, with 12 bases left in between. CDR1 is LGHNA and CDR2 is YSLEER in the germline V gene. The CDR3 runs to 15 residues. The CDR3 nucleotides read TGCGCCAGCAGCCAAGACGGGGGGTACGGCACTGAAGCTTTCTTT. This sequence encodes CASSQDGGYGTEAFF.

This clonotype was detected only a few times. The chain uses TRBV28 and TRBJ2-5; 7 bases agree with TRBD2. The ends lost 3 bases at V and 4 bases at J; junction bases unmatched: 20. The CDR3 is 19 residues long. CDR1 is MDHEN, CDR2 SYDVKM, per germline. The CDR3 spells CASSFLVLGGGFLGETQYF. DNA of the CDR3: TGTGCCAGCAGTTTCTTGGTCCTTGGGGGGGGATTCCTCGGAGAGACCCAGTACTTC. The variable domain in full, with the rest retrieved from reference TRBV28 and TRBJ2-5, is DVKVTQSSRYLVKRTGEKVFLECVQDMDHENMFWYRQDPGLGLRLIYFSYDVKMKEKGDIPEGYSVSREKKERFSLILESASTNQTSMYLCASSFLVLGGGFLGETQYFGPGTRLLVL.

The chain employs TRBV5-4 and TRBJ2-1, with TRBD2 matching over 13 bases. Germline CDR1 is SGHNT and CDR2 is YYREEE (reference sequence). The CDR3 totals 16 residues. V shed 0 bases, J shed 10 bases, and the junction held 7 bases outside the gene matches. The CDR3 protein is CASSLGTSGREKEQFF. The CDR3 DNA is TGTGCCAGCAGCTTGGGAACTAGCGGGAGGGAGAAGGAGCAGTTCTTC.

This clonotype was detected only a few times. The chain employs TRBV5-6 and TRBJ1-1, with 7 bases aligning to TRBD1. CDR1 is SGHDT, CDR2 YYEEEE, per germline. CDR3 size: 14 residues. With 4 bases clipped from V and 11 bases from J, the junction kept 14 bases outside the gene matches. The CDR3 spells CASSLFWDREEAFF. The CDR3 bases are TGTGCCAGCAGCCTTTTTTGGGACAGAGAAGAGGCTTTCTTT.

Only a few counts were recorded for this clonotype. The chain joins TRBV20-1 to TRBJ2-3; D possibly uses TRBD1 or TRBD2 (5 bases each). V lost 4 bases, J lost 1 base, and 15 bases lay in between. This CDR3 has 15 amino acids. Per the germline V gene, CDR1 is DFQATT and CDR2 is SNEGSKA (reference sequence). CDR3 sequence: CSATGTGSGTDTQYF. DNA of the CDR3: TGCAGTGCTACCGGGACCGGCTCTGGCACAGATACGCAGTATTTT.

The chain joins TRBV4-3 to TRBJ1-6, with D unresolved. This CDR3 has 15 amino acids. CDR1 is LGHNA, CDR2 YSLEER, per germline. V was pared by 3 bases and J by 8 bases, with 14 bases between. The CDR3 spells CASSQGSYIDSPLHF. The CDR3 DNA reads TGCGCCAGCAGCCAGGGGTCTTATATTGATTCACCCCTCCACTTT.